One and the same sample provided the 21 T cell receptor beta chains below, sequenced in a study of blood T cell repertoires in COVID-19. Generated by immunoSEQ multiplex PCR, the TCRdb table keeps only in-frame clones and is missing some. Found here are 90,000 to 110,000 clones, around 81% of them singletons; the top ten hold 7.5% to 10%. The specimen was peripheral blood. These receptor sequences come from a woman in her seventies with acute or convalescent COVID-19.

Only a few counts were recorded for this clone. The chain carries TRBV28 and TRBJ1-5; D remains ambiguous. The CDR3 length is 15 residues. From germline, CDR1 is MDHEN and CDR2 SYDVKM. The V end was cut by 3 bases, the J end by 0 bases, with 9 bases between. CDR3 sequence reads: CASSLGSYSNQPQHF. The CDR3 bases are TGTGCCAGCAGTTTGGGGAGTTATAGCAATCAGCCCCAGCATTTT.

The chain combines TRBV5-1 with TRBJ1-2; 12 bases agree with TRBD1. Trimming took 4 bases from V and 7 from J; bases not matched to a gene: 8. Germline lookup yields CDR1 SGHRS and CDR2 YFSETQ. This CDR3 contains 15 residues. DNA of the CDR3: TGCGCCAGCAGCGGGGGGACAGGGGGCGAACTTGGCTACACCTTC. Amino acids: CASSGGTGGELGYTF.

The V and J genes are TRBV5-1 and TRBJ2-2; D gene uncertain. The CDR3 is made up of 15 amino acids. Trimming stripped 4 bases from V and 0 bases from J, with 10 bases between. The germline gives CDR1 SGHRS, CDR2 YFSETQ. CDR3 region: CASSLRETNTGELFF. The CDR3 bases are TGCGCCAGCAGCCTGAGAGAAACGAACACCGGGGAGCTGTTTTTT.

The CDR3 loop reads CSVEGGREAYGYTF. The CDR3 DNA reads TGCAGCGTTGAAGGCGGCAGGGAGGCCTATGGCTACACCTTC. The chain recombines TRBV29-1 with TRBJ1-2; possible D gene TRBD1, 5 bases. The V gene lost 1 base and the J gene lost 4 bases, with 13 bases spanning the gap. This CDR3 is 14 amino acids long. From germline, CDR1 is SQVTM and CDR2 ANQGSEA. The full variable domain, completed using reference TRBV29-1 and TRBJ1-2, is SAVISQKPSRDICQRGTSLTIQCQVDSQVTMMFWYRQQPGQSLTLIATANQGSEATYESGFVIDKFPISRPNLTFSTLTVSNMSPEDSSIYLCSVEGGREAYGYTFGSGTRLTVV.

This clone was detected a few times. The V call is TRBV12-5, the J call TRBJ2-3, with D perhaps matching TRBD1 (5 bases). This CDR3 region has 15 residues. Looked up from germline, CDR1 is LGHNT and CDR2 is FRNRAP. With 6 bases removed from V and 3 bases from J, the gap between germline ends came to 16 bases. The CDR3 reads CASGSRRVLTDTQYF. DNA of the CDR3: TGTGCTAGTGGCTCACGCAGGGTGCTTACAGATACGCAGTATTTT. Full variable domain (rest looked up from reference TRBV12-5 and TRBJ2-3): DARVTQTPRHKVTEMGQEVTMRCQPILGHNTVFWYRQTMMQGLELLAYFRNRAPLDDSGMPKDRFSAEMPDATLATLKIQPSEPRDSAVYFCASGSRRVLTDTQYFGPGTRLTVL.

V is TRBV12-3 or TRBV12-4 and J is TRBJ2-7, with D perhaps matching TRBD1 (5 bases). The length of the CDR3 is 11 residues. The germline V and J ends were trimmed by 5 bases and 5 bases, with 7 bases remaining between them. In nucleotides, the CDR3 is TGTGCCAGCAGTAGGACAAACGAGCAGTACTTC. Translated, it gives CASSRTNEQYF.

The chain has TRBV19 and TRBJ2-2; 7 bases agree with TRBD1. The CDR3 consists of 14 residues. After removal of 6 bases from V and 1 base from J, the junction contained 2 bases not matched to a gene. Germline CDR1 is LNHDA and CDR2 is SQIVND (reference sequence). CDR3 protein: CASRQGVNTGELFF. CDR3 nucleotide sequence: TGTGCCAGTAGGCAGGGGGTGAACACCGGGGAGCTGTTTTTT.

The chain joins TRBV7-9 to TRBJ2-3, with D possibly matching TRBD1 (7 bases). Looked up from germline, CDR1 is SEHNR and CDR2 is FQNEAQ (reference sequence). The CDR3 runs 12 residues. Between the trimmed V and J ends, which lost 5 bases and 9 bases, there was a span of 12 bases. The CDR3 nucleotides are TGTGCCAGCAGCGACAGGGCGGGGACGCAGTATTTT. Protein product: CASSDRAGTQYF.

The CDR3, as DNA: TGCAGCGTTGATTACGGACTCTCTGGAAACACCATATATTTT. Translating gives CSVDYGLSGNTIYF. J is TRBJ1-3 and V is TRBV29-1; D unresolved. V gave up 3 bases and J gave up 0 bases, with 9 bases separating them. The CDR3 loop spans 14 amino acids. Germline V gives CDR1 SQVTM, CDR2 ANQGSEA. Together with reference TRBV29-1 and TRBJ1-3, the CDR3 gives the full variable domain: SAVISQKPSRDICQRGTSLTIQCQVDSQVTMMFWYRQQPGQSLTLIATANQGSEATYESGFVIDKFPISRPNLTFSTLTVSNMSPEDSSIYLCSVDYGLSGNTIYFGEGSWLTVV.

The chain recombines TRBV10-3 with TRBJ1-3; TRBD1 matches 9 bases. With 6 bases clipped from V and 3 bases from J, the junction kept 3 bases outside the gene matches. The CDR3 totals 14 residues. Germline V lookup: CDR1 ENHRY, CDR2 SYGVKD. The CDR3 region is CAIRGDRDGNTIYF. The CDR3 nucleotides are TGTGCCATCAGGGGGGACAGGGATGGAAACACCATATATTTT.

The CDR3 loop reads CSVEGPDRAGGYTF. CDR3 coding DNA: TGCAGCGTTGAAGGGCCCGACAGGGCGGGTGGCTACACCTTC. The chain joins TRBV29-1 to TRBJ1-2, with 7 positions matching TRBD1. Germline assignment: CDR1 SQVTM and CDR2 ANQGSEA. V shed 1 base and J 7 bases; nucleotides not matched to a gene: 9. The CDR3 covers 14 residues.

This clone was seen more than once but under ten times. This chain links TRBV11-2 with TRBJ1-2; perhaps TRBD1 as D (6 bases). CDR3 length equals 14 residues. The germline V and J ends were trimmed by 5 bases and 0 bases, with 10 bases remaining between them. Germline assignment: CDR1 SGHAT and CDR2 FQNNGV. The CDR3 sequence: CASSPDSANYGYTF. The CDR3 bases are TGTGCCAGCAGCCCGGACAGTGCTAACTATGGCTACACCTTC. Drawing the rest from reference TRBV11-2 and TRBJ1-2, the complete variable domain is EAGVAQSPRYKIIEKRQSVAFWCNPISGHATLYWYQQILGQGPKLLIQFQNNGVVDDSQLPKDRFSAERLKGVDSTLKIQPAKLEDSAVYLCASSPDSANYGYTFGSGTRLTVV.

V gene TRBV6-5 combines with J gene TRBJ1-2; weak D call: TRBD1 (6 bases). The CDR3 runs to 14 residues. From germline, CDR1 is MNHEY and CDR2 SVGAGI. Trimming removed 4 bases at V and 4 bases at J, with 13 bases between. The CDR3 DNA sequence: TGTGCCAGCAGTTCCGGGGGGCCAGGCTATGGCTACACCTTC. Encoded protein: CASSSGGPGYGYTF.

The CDR3 coding sequence is TGTGCCTGGACCCGGGACAGGGGGAACACTGAAGCTTTCTTT. Translated: CAWTRDRGNTEAFF. The chain combines TRBV30 with TRBJ1-1; 10 bases match TRBD1. CDR3 size: 14 residues. V trimming: 4 bases; J trimming: 1 base; junction bases outside the gene matches: 3. Germline CDR1 is GTSNPN and CDR2 is SVGIG (reference sequence).

The CDR3 protein is CASSLWTGTNEQYF. The CDR3 DNA reads as TGTGCCAGCAGCTTGTGGACAGGGACCAACGAGCAGTACTTC. The V gene is TRBV5-5, the J gene TRBJ2-7; 8 bases align to TRBD1. This CDR3 spans 14 amino acids. Looked up from germline, CDR1 is SGHKS and CDR2 is YYEKEE (reference sequence). V lost 1 base, J lost 5 bases, and 5 bases stayed unmatched.

This chain uses TRBV9 with TRBJ1-1, with D possibly matching TRBD1 (6 bases). The CDR3 is 15 residues long. The V gene lost 5 bases and the J gene lost 3 bases, with 17 bases spanning the gap. Germline lookup yields CDR1 SGDLS and CDR2 YYNGEE. The chain's CDR3 is CASSTGTAGDTEAFF. For the CDR3, the DNA is TGTGCCAGCAGTACAGGGACGGCGGGGGACACTGAAGCTTTCTTT.

This chain joins TRBV28 and TRBJ1-6, with TRBD1 as a possible D gene (6 bases). V was pared by 3 bases and J by 5 bases, with 20 bases between. Germline V gene lookup returns CDR1 MDHEN and CDR2 SYDVKM. This CDR3 is 18 amino acids long. CDR3 sequence: CASSFTPPRTENNSPLHF. Written as DNA, the CDR3 is TGTGCCAGCAGTTTTACCCCTCCAAGGACAGAAAATAATTCACCCCTCCACTTT. The full variable domain, its missing parts supplied by reference TRBV28 and TRBJ1-6, is DVKVTQSSRYLVKRTGEKVFLECVQDMDHENMFWYRQDPGLGLRLIYFSYDVKMKEKGDIPEGYSVSREKKERFSLILESASTNQTSMYLCASSFTPPRTENNSPLHFGNGTRLTVT.

The chain couples TRBV16 to TRBJ1-4; 8 bases agree with TRBD1. Germline trimming cut 0 bases from V and 1 base from J; bases unmatched to any gene: 10. The CDR3 has 19 amino acids. Germline lookup yields CDR1 KGHSY and CDR2 FQNENV. The CDR3 bases are TGTGCCAGCAGCCAATCGCAAGGACAGGGAATGTTAACTAATGAAAAACTGTTTTTT. As protein: CASSQSQGQGMLTNEKLFF.

V and J are TRBV19 and TRBJ1-1; D uncertain. Deletions cut 6 bases from V and 1 base from J, with 15 bases between. This CDR3 is built from 15 residues. Germline loops: CDR1 LNHDA, CDR2 SQIVND (reference sequence). As DNA, the CDR3 is TGTGCCAGTAGATCAGATGAGGCCAGGAACACTGAAGCTTTCTTT. As protein: CASRSDEARNTEAFF.

The table lists this clone with a few counts. The chain combines TRBV19 with TRBJ1-1; D is unclear. The CDR3 covers 15 residues. Per the germline V gene, CDR1 is LNHDA and CDR2 is SQIVND (reference sequence). The V end was cut by 7 bases, the J end by 5 bases, with 20 bases between. The CDR3 DNA sequence: TGTGCCAGTAATCCGCCCGCGGGGTGGGGAACTGAAGCTTTCTTT. Residues: CASNPPAGWGTEAFF.

This chain connects TRBV28 to TRBJ2-3, with 8 bases matching TRBD2. From germline, CDR1 is MDHEN and CDR2 SYDVKM. The trim removed 6 bases at V and 2 bases at J, leaving 7 bases unmatched. The CDR3 spans 15 residues. Here the CDR3 reads CASSLLAGLTDTQYF. Here the CDR3 DNA reads TGTGCCAGCAGCCTTTTAGCGGGACTCACAGATACGCAGTATTTT.